What follows is one T cell receptor (beta chain) and its context. This entry is derived from a study of blood T cell repertoires in COVID-19. Overall study context: Sample material is recorded as cDNA or gDNA derived from T cells, B-cell-depleted T cells, or PBMCs.

Study processing details: Amplification with reference gene primers provided the estimates of nucleated cell counts. Method: immunoSEQ multiplex PCR; TCRdb's copy keeps in-frame clones and lacks some. V, J and clone size derive from that table, while D and trimming were established from the DNA sequence. The sample has under 95,000 clones, over 75% seen once. CDR1 is SGHNT and CDR2 is YYREEE in the germline V gene (reference sequence). This CDR3 contains 16 residues. Trimming removed 0 bases at V and 1 base at J, with 11 bases between. This clonotype was obtained from an elderly woman with COVID-19, enrolled during active disease. The chain recombines TRBV5-4 with TRBJ2-1; TRBD2 might be the D (6 bases). Material for sequencing was peripheral blood. The CDR3 loop is CASSLDHGGSYNEQFF. The CDR3, as DNA: TGTGCCAGCAGCTTGGATCATGGGGGGTCCTACAATGAGCAGTTCTTC.